A selection of T cell receptor beta chains follows, all from one sample in a study of blood T cell repertoires in COVID-19. Some clones are missing from TCRdb's copy, which holds only in-frame ones; the method was immunoSEQ multiplex PCR. Among 85,000 to 95,000 clones, roughly 84% were seen once, and the ten largest hold around 5%. The sequenced sample was peripheral blood. The source is an elderly woman with acute or convalescent COVID-19. Both conserved end residues are part of each CDR3. D genes are given only for firm matches. Clone size is not always given. Where it is, it says once, few, many or a class for expanded clones.

v_call	j_call	clone_size	d_call	cdr3_aa	cdr3_nt
TRBV12-3/TRBV12-4	TRBJ1-1	NA	NA	CASSLVSGEAFF	TGTGCCAGCAGCCTGGTATCGGGTGAAGCTTTCTTT
TRBV25-1	TRBJ1-5	NA	TRBD1	CASAGQGPQPQHF	TGTGCCAGCGCAGGACAGGGACCTCAGCCCCAGCATTTT
TRBV2	TRBJ2-7	NA	TRBD2	CASSAGGDEQYF	TGTGCCAGCAGTGCGGGGGGGGACGAGCAGTACTTC
TRBV5-4	TRBJ2-3	NA	NA	CASSIDTDTQYF	TGTGCCAGCAGCATAGACACAGATACGCAGTATTTT
TRBV5-4	TRBJ2-3	few	NA	CASLRSGSTDTQYF	TGTGCCAGCTTGAGAAGCGGGAGCACAGATACGCAGTATTTT
TRBV5-6	TRBJ1-2	NA	NA	CASRDRTVYGYTF	TGTGCCAGCAGGGATAGGACAGTGTATGGCTACACCTTC
TRBV7-2	TRBJ2-1	NA	NA	CASSLVLGSYNEQFF	TGTGCCAGCAGCTTAGTCCTCGGCTCCTACAATGAGCAGTTCTTC
TRBV7-9	TRBJ2-7	NA	TRBD1	CASSPGTGTYEQYF	TGTGCCAGCAGTCCCGGGACAGGGACCTACGAGCAGTACTTC
TRBV9	TRBJ2-3	NA	NA	CASSVASGDPPDTQYF	TGTGCCAGCAGCGTAGCCAGCGGAGACCCGCCGGATACGCAGTATTTT
TRBV30	TRBJ1-1	NA	NA	CAWRGGLNTEAFF	TGTGCCTGGAGGGGGGGGCTGAACACTGAAGCTTTCTTT
TRBV20-1	TRBJ2-5	NA	NA	CSASGTSWETQYF	TGCAGTGCTAGTGGTACTAGCTGGGAGACCCAGTACTTC
TRBV15	TRBJ2-3	NA	NA	CATSRDIRGHPSTDTQYF	TGTGCCACCAGCAGAGATATCCGGGGACATCCTAGCACAGATACGCAGTATTTT
TRBV3-1/TRBV3-2	TRBJ2-7	NA	TRBD2	CASSQSSGGSEQYF	TGTGCCAGCAGCCAGTCTAGCGGTGGCTCCGAGCAGTACTTC
TRBV18	TRBJ2-2	NA	TRBD2	CASTRTSNTGELFF	TGTGCCAGCACTAGGACTAGTAACACCGGGGAGCTGTTTTTT
TRBV27	TRBJ2-7	NA	TRBD2	CASSGVLAGHPYEQYF	TGTGCCAGCAGTGGGGTATTAGCGGGGCATCCCTACGAGCAGTACTTC
TRBV7-3	TRBJ1-1	NA	NA	CASSRTLNTEAFF	TGTGCCAGCAGCCGGACTTTAAACACTGAAGCTTTCTTT
TRBV10-3	TRBJ1-5	NA	NA	CAISDGQGGRRNQPQHF	TGTGCCATCAGTGACGGGCAGGGAGGGCGTCGGAATCAGCCCCAGCATTTT
TRBV23-1	TRBJ2-1	NA	NA	CASSQALGGPSYNEQFF	TGCGCCAGCAGTCAAGCCCTCGGGGGGCCCTCCTACAATGAGCAGTTCTTC
TRBV10-3	TRBJ1-1	NA	TRBD1	CAIRQGVNTEAFF	TGTGCCATCAGACAGGGGGTGAACACTGAAGCTTTCTTT
TRBV4-2	TRBJ1-6	once	NA	CASSQAGENSPLHF	TGTGCCAGCAGCCAAGCGGGGGAAAATTCACCCCTCCACTTT
TRBV5-4	TRBJ1-2	NA	TRBD1	CASSLVGGSYGYTF	TGTGCCAGCAGCTTGGTAGGGGGCTCCTATGGCTACACCTTC
TRBV5-4	TRBJ2-7	NA	TRBD1	CASSIGQGAYEQYF	TGTGCCAGCAGCATCGGACAGGGGGCTTACGAGCAGTACTTC
TRBV27	TRBJ2-7	NA	NA	CASSSLGGSRDEQYF	TGTGCCAGCAGTTCGCTCGGAGGCAGTAGAGACGAGCAGTACTTC
TRBV4-2	TRBJ2-7	NA	NA	CASSLDTSGEQYF	TGTGCCAGCAGCCTAGATACCAGCGGGGAGCAGTACTTC
TRBV5-1	TRBJ1-5	NA	TRBD1	CASSPGTDYQPQHF	TGCGCCAGCAGCCCCGGGACAGATTATCAGCCCCAGCATTTT
TRBV19	TRBJ1-2	NA	NA	CASLGREERGFYGYTF	TGTGCCAGTCTTGGTCGGGAGGAAAGGGGTTTCTATGGCTACACCTTC
TRBV5-1	TRBJ1-1	NA	NA	CASSLEQEAFF	TGCGCCAGCAGCTTGGAGCAAGAAGCTTTCTTT
TRBV5-6	TRBJ2-3	NA	TRBD1	CASSSGPRGQTDTQYF	TGTGCCAGCAGCTCGGGCCCCAGGGGGCAAACAGATACGCAGTATTTT
TRBV18	TRBJ2-1	NA	NA	CASSPLGGRIADNEQFF	TGTGCCAGCTCACCATTAGGAGGACGCATAGCGGACAATGAGCAGTTCTTC
TRBV7-9	TRBJ2-7	NA	NA	CASSPNPGQAYEQYF	TGTGCCAGCAGCCCTAATCCGGGACAAGCCTACGAGCAGTACTTC
TRBV29-1	TRBJ2-1	NA	NA	CSALGGQYNEQFF	TGCAGCGCCCTGGGGGGTCAATACAATGAGCAGTTCTTC
TRBV9	TRBJ2-2	NA	NA	CASSVSMETGELFF	TGTGCCAGCAGCGTATCGATGGAGACCGGGGAGCTGTTTTTT
TRBV5-1	TRBJ2-1	NA	NA	CASSLELNEQFF	TGCGCCAGCAGCTTGGAACTAAATGAGCAGTTCTTC
TRBV7-2	TRBJ2-6	NA	NA	CASSSKFSGANVLTF	TGTGCCAGCAGCTCCAAATTCTCTGGGGCCAACGTCCTGACTTTC
TRBV2	TRBJ2-3	NA	NA	CASSDSGGATDTQYF	TGTGCCAGCAGTGACAGTGGGGGGGCTACAGATACGCAGTATTTT
TRBV11-3	TRBJ1-1	NA	NA	CASSFGNTEAFF	TGTGCCAGCAGCTTCGGGAACACTGAAGCTTTCTTT
TRBV7-6	TRBJ2-7	NA	TRBD1	CASSLGDRASSYEQYF	TGTGCCAGCAGCTTAGGGGACAGGGCGAGCTCCTACGAGCAGTACTTC
TRBV19	TRBJ1-6	few	NA	CASSAGVPNSPLHF	TGTGCCAGTAGTGCAGGGGTCCCGAATTCACCCCTCCACTTT
TRBV7-8	TRBJ1-1	NA	NA	CASSPAEMRNTEAFF	TGTGCCAGCAGCCCCGCCGAGATGAGGAACACTGAAGCTTTCTTT
TRBV23-1	TRBJ1-6	NA	TRBD1	CASSQSGGTGIRSYNSPLHF	TGCGCCAGCAGTCAATCAGGGGGGACAGGGATTAGGTCCTATAATTCACCCCTCCACTTT
TRBV12-3/TRBV12-4	TRBJ2-1	NA	TRBD1	CASRQGAHAEQFF	TGTGCCAGCAGGCAGGGGGCGCATGCTGAGCAGTTCTTC
TRBV7-3	TRBJ1-1	NA	TRBD1	CASSQQGANTEAFF	TGTGCCAGCAGCCAGCAGGGGGCAAACACTGAAGCTTTCTTT
TRBV5-1	TRBJ2-5	NA	TRBD1	CASSMGTGRETQYF	TGCGCCAGCAGCATGGGGACAGGCCGAGAGACCCAGTACTTC
TRBV12-3/TRBV12-4	TRBJ2-4	NA	TRBD1	CASSFQGENIQYF	TGTGCCAGCAGTTTTCAGGGGGAGAACATTCAGTACTTC
TRBV5-1	TRBJ2-1	NA	TRBD1	CASSLETGVDEQFF	TGCGCCAGCAGCTTGGAGACAGGGGTGGATGAGCAGTTCTTC
TRBV5-1	TRBJ2-2	NA	TRBD2	CASSSPGLAGPGELFF	TGCGCCAGCAGCTCCCCGGGACTAGCGGGACCCGGGGAGCTGTTTTTT
TRBV18	TRBJ1-5	NA	NA	CASSPHSDQPQHF	TGTGCCAGCTCACCCCATTCGGATCAGCCCCAGCATTTT
TRBV4-2	TRBJ1-3	once	NA	CASSQDEGGGNTIYF	TGTGCCAGCAGCCAAGATGAGGGAGGTGGAAACACCATATATTTT
TRBV6-1	TRBJ1-3	NA	NA	CASSEQGAGNTIYF	TGTGCCAGCAGTGAACAAGGGGCTGGAAACACCATATATTTT
TRBV6-5	TRBJ1-2	NA	NA	CATSVDYGYTF	TGTGCCACGAGTGTGGACTATGGCTACACCTTC
TRBV2	TRBJ1-4	NA	NA	CASSARRGGNQEKLFF	TGTGCCAGCAGTGCGAGAAGAGGGGGTAATCAAGAAAAACTGTTTTTT
TRBV10-3	TRBJ1-1	NA	TRBD1	CAIKSVTGGTEAFF	TGTGCCATCAAGTCGGTGACAGGGGGCACTGAAGCTTTCTTT
TRBV18	TRBJ1-2	NA	NA	CASSPPGSPIYGYTF	TGTGCCAGCTCCCCCCCGGGGTCCCCCATCTATGGCTACACCTTC
TRBV9	TRBJ1-1	NA	NA	CASSERGNTEAFF	TGTGCCAGCAGCGAGCGGGGGAACACTGAAGCTTTCTTT
TRBV11-2	TRBJ1-2	NA	TRBD1	CASSGLRGRSYGYTF	TGTGCCAGCAGCGGTCTCAGGGGGCGCAGCTATGGCTACACCTTC
TRBV9	TRBJ2-3	NA	TRBD2	CASSVALAGGADTQYF	TGTGCCAGCAGCGTAGCTCTAGCGGGAGGCGCAGATACGCAGTATTTT